This TCR beta chain was profiled in a study of T cells after yellow fever vaccination. A process of 5'RACE template switching, which added a universal primer site and UMIs, was used to make TCR cDNA. TCRdb re-derived calls from the 5' RACE reads in MiXCR, one entry per CDR3 protein. The table has roughly 310,000 distinct CDR3 sequences, around 3.6% seen once. Study-wide findings and caveats: Most primary-vaccination clones recurred post-booster (roughly 96% CD4, 88% CD8).

As to this clonotype: What it recognizes is unknown.

Sequencing was performed on PBMCs, taken on the day of the yellow fever booster vaccination. This sequence was found in a man aged 18 to 29 who received the YFV17D yellow fever vaccine.

DNA for the CDR3: TGTGCCAGCAGCATGGTCAGGGCGGGGGGCCAAGAGACCCAGTACTTC. Protein product: CASSMVRAGGQETQYF. This chain links TRBV5-4 with TRBJ2-5; 8 bases line up with TRBD2. With 4 bases clipped from V and 1 base from J, the junction kept 9 bases outside the gene matches. CDR3 length equals 16 residues. Per germline, CDR1 SGHNT and CDR2 YYREEE (reference sequence).